What follows are 14 T cell receptor beta chains derived from one specimen sequenced in a study of T-cell memory formation after mild COVID-19. One entry per CDR3 protein results from TCRdb running MiXCR on the 5' RACE reads. The sample comprises 300,000 to 400,000 distinct CDR3 sequences, 25% to 30% of which are singletons, and 13% rests with the top ten. The sequenced material came from PBMCs or a T cell subset sorted from them (not recorded which). Every receptor here comes from an adult woman who had mild COVID-19 (a few samples of this study predate the infection). Cell type and time point are not known.

This rearrangement joins TRBV11-2 to TRBJ2-7, with D uncertain. This CDR3 contains 14 residues. Germline V lookup: CDR1 SGHAT, CDR2 FQNNGV. V was trimmed by 1 base and J by 3 bases, leaving 10 bases between them. The CDR3 DNA reads TGTGCCAGCAGCTTAGGGGTTGCCCTCTACGAGCAGTACTTC. It specifies CASSLGVALYEQYF.

The chain's CDR3 is CASSSGQGMGGYGYTF. The CDR3 coding sequence is TGTGCCAGCAGCTCCGGACAGGGAATGGGTGGCTATGGCTACACCTTC. V gene TRBV7-9 combines with J gene TRBJ1-2; 8 nucleotides line up with TRBD1. Germline values: CDR1 SEHNR, CDR2 FQNEAQ (reference sequence). Trimming at V came to 4 bases and at J to 4 bases, leaving 11 bases not matched to a gene. The CDR3 sequence is 16 residues long.

The rearrangement joins TRBV7-9 to TRBJ2-1; TRBD2 aligns across 7 bases. Trimming at V came to 2 bases and at J to 5 bases, leaving 6 bases not matched to a gene. CDR3 length equals 15 residues. Germline-derived CDR1 and CDR2 are SEHNR and FQNEAQ (reference sequence). Here the CDR3 DNA reads TGTGCCAGCAGCTTACTCCGCGGGAGCCACAATGAGCAGTTCTTC. Translating it yields CASSLLRGSHNEQFF. The complete variable domain, with remaining parts taken from reference TRBV7-9 and TRBJ2-1, reads DTGVSQNPRHKITKRGQNVTFRCDPISEHNRLYWYRQTLGQGPEFLTYFQNEAQLEKSRLLSDRFSAERPKGSFSTLEIQRTEQGDSAMYLCASSLLRGSHNEQFFGPGTRLTVL.

The chain employs TRBV5-1 and TRBJ2-5, with D perhaps being TRBD1 or TRBD2 (6 bases each). The V and J ends lost 0 bases and 7 bases respectively, with 7 bases between them. This CDR3 is built from 12 residues. Germline V gene sequence: CDR1 SGHRS, CDR2 YFSETQ. The CDR3 DNA is TGCGCCAGCAGCTTGGAGGGGGGGACCCAGTACTTC. Translation: CASSLEGGTQYF.

The chain recombines TRBV3-1 with TRBJ2-7; no definite D call. Germline CDR1 reads LGHDT; CDR2 reads YNNKEL (reference sequence). V lost 0 bases to trimming and J lost 6 bases, with 9 bases between them. The CDR3 totals 13 residues. CDR3 residues: CASSQDEAAEQYF. The CDR3 DNA follows: TGTGCCAGCAGCCAAGATGAGGCAGCCGAGCAGTACTTC.

V is TRBV6-6 and J is TRBJ1-5; the D gene is possibly TRBD1 (5 bases). The germline V and J ends were trimmed by 2 bases and 0 bases, with 5 bases remaining between them. The CDR3 sequence is 14 residues long. CDR1 and CDR2 (germline): MNHNY, SVGAGI (reference sequence). CDR3 nucleotides: TGTGCCAGCAGTTACGACAGTAGCAATCAGCCCCAGCATTTT. Its protein product is CASSYDSSNQPQHF.

The chain is built from TRBV19 and TRBJ1-5; D is unresolved. Germline V gives CDR1 LNHDA, CDR2 SQIVND (reference sequence). V lost 3 bases, J lost 2 bases, and 11 bases lay in between. The CDR3 extends over 15 amino acids. In DNA form, the CDR3 reads TGTGCCAGTAGTATCCGGCCAGGAGGCAATCAGCCCCAGCATTTT. It encodes CASSIRPGGNQPQHF.

The genes are TRBV20-1 and TRBJ1-1; 10 bases map to TRBD1. V was clipped by 6 bases and J by 4 bases; unmatched bases: 8. The CDR3 spans 14 residues. Germline loops: CDR1 DFQATT, CDR2 SNEGSKA (reference sequence). The CDR3 region has the DNA TGCAGTGCCAGACGGACAGGGGGGTTCACTGAAGCTTTCTTT. Translated: CSARRTGGFTEAFF.

This clonotype turned up a few times. This chain joins TRBV2 and TRBJ2-2, with 8 bases matching TRBD1. The length of the CDR3 is 13 residues. V was clipped by 8 bases and J by 6 bases; unmatched bases: 5. Germline CDR1 SNHLY, CDR2 FYNNEI. The CDR3 is CASRVQGAGELFF. The CDR3 bases are TGTGCCAGCCGCGTACAGGGGGCCGGGGAGCTGTTTTTT.

Notes on this clonotype: The junction departs from germline at one end; a sequencing error may be responsible. V is TRBV2 and J is TRBJ1-1, with D unclear. Germline CDR1 and CDR2: SNHLY and FYNNEI. This CDR3 has 15 amino acids. The CDR3, as DNA: TGTGCCAGCAGCATAGGAGAAGGGCTGAAGACTGAAGCTTTCTTT. This translates into CASSIGEGLKTEAFF. Complete variable domain (other parts from reference TRBV2 and TRBJ1-1): EPEVTQTPSHQVTQMGQEVILRCVPISNHLYFYWYRQILGQKVEFLVSFYNNEISEKSEIFDDQFSVERPDGSNFTLKIRSTKLEDSAMYFCASSIGEGLKTEAFFGQGTRLTVV.

This clonotype was seen a handful of times. The chain is built from TRBV5-1 and TRBJ2-3, with D unclear. Germline CDR1 reads SGHRS; CDR2 reads YFSETQ. The V end was cut by 4 bases, the J end by 0 bases, with 9 bases between. The CDR3 loop spans 14 amino acids. CDR3 coding DNA: TGCGCCAGCAGCCCTAAACCTAGCACAGATACGCAGTATTTT. This sequence encodes CASSPKPSTDTQYF.

V gene TRBV12-3 or TRBV12-4 combines with J gene TRBJ2-2, with D unclear. The V and J ends lost 10 bases and 4 bases respectively, with 13 bases between them. The CDR3 has 13 residues. CDR3 amino acids: CATTVRFTGELFF. The CDR3 DNA sequence: TGTGCCACCACGGTACGGTTCACCGGGGAGCTGTTTTTT.

This clonotype occurred many times. This chain joins TRBV5-1 and TRBJ2-5, with 11 positions matching TRBD2. Germline assignment: CDR1 SGHRS and CDR2 YFSETQ. This CDR3 is 17 amino acids long. V gave up 1 base and J gave up 2 bases; unmatched junction bases: 7. Here the CDR3 DNA reads TGCGCCAGCAGCTTGTCTCTAGCGGGGGGACCGCAAGAGACCCAGTACTTC. Translated: CASSLSLAGGPQETQYF.

J is TRBJ1-5 and V is TRBV12-3 or TRBV12-4; no clear D gene. The CDR3 is 13 amino acids. Trimming removed 4 bases from V and 7 bases from J, with 11 bases in between. For the CDR3, the DNA is TGTGCCAGCAGTTACGCGGGAGGACAGCCCCAGCATTTT. It specifies CASSYAGGQPQHF.